This entry lists 28 T cell receptor beta chains sequenced from one sample in a study. TCRdb re-derived calls from the 5' RACE reads in MiXCR, one entry per CDR3 protein. The data show roughly 42,000 distinct CDR3 sequences, 25% to 35% seen once. Sequenced material: tumor-infiltrating memory CD4+ T cells sorted from the breast tumor. The subset: memory CD4+ T cells, CD4+CD45RO+CD25-. Source of these receptors: a female donor with breast cancer.

The chain joins TRBV20-1 to TRBJ2-1; TRBD2 matches 12 bases. The CDR3 has 15 residues. V gave up 2 bases and J gave up 12 bases; unmatched junction bases: 11. Looked up from germline, CDR1 is DFQATT and CDR2 is SNEGSKA (reference sequence). CDR3 DNA: TGCAGTGCTAGATCGCGACTAGCGGGAGACGACCTGCAGTTCTTC. It specifies CSARSRLAGDDLQFF.

The chain recombines TRBV2 with TRBJ2-5; 14 bases line up with TRBD2. Germline lookup yields CDR1 SNHLY and CDR2 FYNNEI. This CDR3 is built from 15 residues. Germline trimming cut 6 bases from V and 4 bases from J; bases unmatched to any gene: 4. The CDR3 sequence is CASRTGLAGGETQYF. The CDR3 nucleotides are TGTGCCAGCAGAACCGGACTAGCGGGAGGAGAGACCCAGTACTTC.

The chain has TRBV20-1 and TRBJ1-2; D not resolved. Germline V gives CDR1 DFQATT, CDR2 SNEGSKA (reference sequence). The CDR3 totals 16 residues. The V end was cut by 0 bases, the J end by 5 bases, with 19 bases between. As DNA, the CDR3 is TGCAGTGCTAGAGACTGGGTTTCCGAGTTAAATTATGGCTACACCTTC. Protein: CSARDWVSELNYGYTF.

This clonotype was found many times. The J gene is TRBJ2-2, the V gene TRBV20-1; D is uncertain. The V end was cut by 3 bases, the J end by 5 bases, with 10 bases between. The CDR3 sequence is 13 residues long. Germline V gene data show CDR1 as DFQATT and CDR2 as SNEGSKA (reference sequence). The CDR3 coding sequence is TGCAGTGCTAGTGGGTCGTCTACCGGGGAGCTGTTTTTT. Translated: CSASGSSTGELFF.

The V gene is TRBV6-2 or TRBV6-3, the J gene TRBJ2-1; no definite D call. CDR1 and CDR2 (germline): MNHEY, SVGEGT. This CDR3 region has 15 residues. With 8 bases removed from V and 5 bases from J, the gap between germline ends came to 19 bases. The CDR3 nucleotides are TGTGCCAGCGGCCTAAGCCAATTATTTAACAATGAGCAGTTCTTC. Protein: CASGLSQLFNNEQFF.

The chain uses TRBV7-9 and TRBJ2-1; D is possibly TRBD1 (7 bases). With 5 bases removed from V and 0 bases from J, the gap between germline ends came to 14 bases. The germline V gene has CDR1 SEHNR and CDR2 FQNEAQ (reference sequence). The CDR3 length is 16 residues. The CDR3 reads CASSGGRDSSYNEQFF. In DNA form, the CDR3 reads TGTGCCAGCAGCGGGGGGCGGGACAGCTCCTACAATGAGCAGTTCTTC.

This clonotype was seen more than once but under ten times. The V gene is TRBV9, the J gene TRBJ2-5; D ambiguous. The CDR3 has 13 amino acids. Between the trimmed V and J ends, which lost 2 bases and 4 bases, there was a span of 9 bases. Germline lookup yields CDR1 SGDLS and CDR2 YYNGEE. The DNA for the CDR3 is TGTGCCAGCAGCGTTGACGGACGAGAGACCCAGTACTTC. It translates to CASSVDGRETQYF.

This chain joins TRBV20-1 and TRBJ2-2; D tentatively reads TRBD1 or TRBD2 (5 bases each). Germline CDR1 is DFQATT and CDR2 is SNEGSKA (reference sequence). Between the trimmed V and J ends, which lost 4 bases and 0 bases, there was a span of 12 bases. The CDR3 consists of 15 residues. DNA for the CDR3: TGCAGTGCTATACCGGGGCGGGCGAACACCGGGGAGCTGTTTTTT. Translating gives CSAIPGRANTGELFF.

The sample holds a few counts of this clonotype. The gene calls are TRBV20-1 and TRBJ2-3, with 7 bases fitting TRBD2. The V gene's germline CDR1 is DFQATT and CDR2 SNEGSKA (reference sequence). The J segment lost 0 bases and the V segment lost 5 bases, leaving 8 bases of the junction unmatched. The CDR3 has 15 amino acids. CDR3: CSALRLAFSTDTQYF. In DNA form, the CDR3 reads TGCAGTGCTCTCAGACTAGCCTTTAGCACAGATACGCAGTATTTT.

This clonotype has only a few counts. The chain carries TRBV21-1 and TRBJ2-5; the D call in the table, TRBD2, was not verified against the DNA. TRBV21-1 is a recognized pseudogene. This CDR3 contains 15 residues. The CDR3 DNA is TGTGCCAGCAGCAGATACTTGGAGGGCCAAGAGACCCAGTACTTC. Its protein product is CASSRYLEGQETQYF.

J is TRBJ2-1 and V is TRBV7-3; no clear D gene. Trimming left V 2 bases short and J 9 bases short, with 17 bases between. Germline-derived CDR1 and CDR2 are SGHTA and FQGTGA. The CDR3 has 15 residues. The CDR3 nucleotides are TGTGCCAGCAGCTTAGTTGACACCCTCCCAGCTGAGCAGTTCTTC. Translation gives CASSLVDTLPAEQFF.

The chain links TRBV25-1 to TRBJ2-7; 9 nucleotides line up with TRBD2. Germline trimming cut 3 bases from V and 0 bases from J; bases unmatched to any gene: 15. The CDR3 has 19 residues. The germline gives CDR1 MGHDK, CDR2 SYGVNS. Here the CDR3 DNA reads TGTGCCAGCAGTGACCCCAGGGGAGCTAGCGGGACCAGCTCCTACGAGCAGTACTTC. Translating it yields CASSDPRGASGTSSYEQYF.

This clonotype was counted only a few times. This CDR3 is CASSLDRRTAEQFF. The CDR3 nucleotides read TGTGCCAGCAGCTTAGACCGACGGACGGCCGAGCAGTTCTTC. The rearrangement uses TRBV7-9 and TRBJ2-1, with D unclear. The CDR3 has 14 amino acids. V lost 1 base to trimming and J lost 10 bases, with 14 bases between them. Germline V CDR1 and CDR2: SEHNR, FQNEAQ (reference sequence).

A note on this clonotype: Just one base apart from a much larger clone, this may be a read error. The rearrangement links TRBV3-1 to TRBJ2-2; D uncertain. CDR1 is LGHDT, CDR2 YNNKEL, per germline (reference sequence). The CDR3 sequence is 13 residues long. The V end lost 5 bases, the J end lost 7 bases, and 11 bases lay between the germline ends. The CDR3 coding sequence is TGTGCCAGCAGCAAATTTACCAGCGGGGAGCTGTTTTTT. This sequence encodes CASSKFTSGELFF.

The J gene is TRBJ2-7, the V gene TRBV11-2, with 8 bases lining up with TRBD2. The V and J ends lost 5 bases and 3 bases, in that order; junction bases with no gene match: 9. The germline V gene has CDR1 SGHAT and CDR2 FQNNGV. The CDR3 length is 15 residues. This CDR3 is CASSREGLDLYEQYF. CDR3 sequence (DNA): TGTGCCAGCAGCCGGGAGGGGTTGGACCTCTACGAGCAGTACTTC.

This clonotype has a count of ten or more. This chain links TRBV4-1 with TRBJ1-2; D is unresolved. Trimming shortened V by 4 bases and J by 2 bases, and 8 bases separated the two germline ends. This CDR3 region has 13 residues. Germline assignment: CDR1 MGHRA and CDR2 YSYEKL. The CDR3: CASSLGGNYGYTF. The CDR3 nucleotides read TGCGCCAGCAGCCTTGGAGGGAACTATGGCTACACCTTC.

The chain employs TRBV5-1 and TRBJ2-3, with TRBD2 identical over 9 bases. The germline V gene has CDR1 SGHRS and CDR2 YFSETQ. The length of the CDR3 is 16 residues. The V and J ends lost 0 bases and 0 bases, in that order; junction bases with no gene match: 2. Written as DNA, the CDR3 is TGCGCCAGCAGCTTGGGACTAGCGGCTAGCACAGATACGCAGTATTTT. The encoded protein is CASSLGLAASTDTQYF.

This clonotype was counted between two and nine times. The chain uses TRBV7-6 and TRBJ2-1; possibly TRBD1 or TRBD2 for D (5 bases each). V shed 5 bases and J shed 8 bases, with 13 bases lying between them. From germline, CDR1 is SGHVS and CDR2 FNYEAQ. The CDR3 contains 13 residues. The CDR3 loop is CASSPYVGDEQFF. The CDR3 DNA follows: TGTGCCAGCAGCCCTTACGTGGGGGATGAGCAGTTCTTC.

Worth noting for this clonotype: This may arise from a read error, as a much more abundant clone is one base away. J is TRBJ2-7 and V is TRBV20-1, with 8 bases matching TRBD1. Germline CDR1 and CDR2: DFQATT and SNEGSKA (reference sequence). The CDR3 contains 14 residues. Trimming removed 5 bases from V and 2 bases from J; junction bases left unmatched: 8. The CDR3 is CSAHRTGTPYEQYF. As DNA, the CDR3 is TGCAGTGCTCACCGGACAGGGACCCCCTACGAGCAGTACTTC.

V gene TRBV6-5 combines with J gene TRBJ1-3; 8 nucleotides agree with TRBD1. This CDR3 is built from 16 residues. Per germline, CDR1 MNHEY and CDR2 SVGAGI. The V gene end was trimmed by 8 bases and the J gene end by 8 bases; junction bases not matched to a gene: 17. In DNA form, the CDR3 reads TGTGCCAGCGGGAGAAAGCCCAGGACAGGGCCGGACACCATATATTTT. This encodes CASGRKPRTGPDTIYF.

The sample holds many counts of this clonotype. The chain couples TRBV5-1 to TRBJ2-1; D may be TRBD1 or TRBD2 (5 bases each). Trimming shortened V by 4 bases and J by 0 bases, and 14 bases separated the two germline ends. This CDR3 spans 16 amino acids. The V gene's germline CDR1 is SGHRS and CDR2 YFSETQ. Here the CDR3 reads CASSRSGHGSYNEQFF. The CDR3, as DNA: TGCGCCAGCAGCCGCTCGGGGCATGGCTCCTACAATGAGCAGTTCTTC.

This clonotype was recorded only once. An end of the junction does not agree with germline; a read error may underlie this. The V gene is TRBV7-9, the J gene TRBJ1-5; unclear D gene. Germline CDR1 and CDR2: SEHNR and FQNEAQ (reference sequence). This CDR3 has 13 residues. The chain's CDR3 is CASSFDRDQPKHF. CDR3 nucleotide sequence: TGTGCCAGCAGCTTTGATCGGGATCAGCCCAAGCATTTT.

V gene TRBV12-3 or TRBV12-4 combines with J gene TRBJ1-1, with unresolved D. The CDR3 sequence is 14 residues long. Trimming took off 7 bases at V and 5 bases at J, with 17 bases between the two ends. CDR3 in amino acids: CASNLQGYGTEAFF. The CDR3 bases are TGTGCCAGCAATTTGCAAGGGTATGGAACTGAAGCTTTCTTT.

This clonotype was observed a handful of times. Here the CDR3 reads CSAAREGSSYEQYF. Here the CDR3 DNA reads TGCAGCGCCGCGAGGGAAGGTAGCTCCTACGAGCAGTACTTC. The V and J genes are TRBV29-1 and TRBJ2-7; tentatively, D is TRBD2 (5 bases). V dropped 7 bases and J dropped 0 bases, with 16 bases sitting between them. The CDR3 spans 14 residues. Germline values: CDR1 SQVTM, CDR2 ANQGSEA.

This chain connects TRBV7-2 to TRBJ2-4; TRBD2 matches 8 bases. CDR1 and CDR2 (germline): SGHTA, FQGNSA. The CDR3 loop spans 13 amino acids. Germline trimming cut 8 bases from V and 10 bases from J; bases unmatched to any gene: 10. CDR3 sequence reads: CASGGGRPGIQYF. The CDR3 nucleotides read TGTGCCAGCGGGGGCGGGAGGCCCGGAATTCAGTACTTC.

This clonotype was seen once. Since a much larger clone is just one base distant, this may be a read error. This chain uses TRBV12-3 or TRBV12-4 with TRBJ1-3; no firm D call. The CDR3 consists of 13 residues. Trimming took 4 bases from V and 4 from J, leaving 8 bases between them. Here the CDR3 reads CASSSASGNTIYF. CDR3 nucleotides: TGTGCCAGCAGTTCGGCGTCGGGAAACACCATATATTTT.

This clonotype was observed a handful of times. J is TRBJ1-1 and V is TRBV10-3; possibly TRBD1 for D (5 bases). The CDR3 sequence is 17 residues long. V shed 3 bases and J shed 3 bases, with 20 bases lying between them. Germline values: CDR1 ENHRY, CDR2 SYGVKD. CDR3 loop: CAISEPPGAGRYTEAFF. In DNA form, the CDR3 reads TGTGCCATCAGTGAACCTCCTGGGGCAGGAAGGTACACTGAAGCTTTCTTT.

This clonotype was detected only a few times. The V and J genes are TRBV7-3 and TRBJ2-1; 9 nucleotides agree with TRBD2. Unmatched junction bases numbered 5, after V lost 4 bases and J lost 7 bases. The CDR3 runs 14 residues. Germline V gene data show CDR1 as SGHTA and CDR2 as FQGTGA. The CDR3 nucleotides are TGTGCCAGCAGCTCTCCTAGCGGGAATAATGAGCAGTTCTTC. Amino acid sequence: CASSSPSGNNEQFF. The whole variable domain, remainder taken from reference TRBV7-3 and TRBJ2-1, is GAGVSQTPSNKVTEKGKYVELRCDPISGHTALYWYRQSLGQGPEFLIYFQGTGAADDSGLPNDRFFAVRPEGSVSTLKIQRTERGDSAVYLCASSSPSGNNEQFFGPGTRLTVL.